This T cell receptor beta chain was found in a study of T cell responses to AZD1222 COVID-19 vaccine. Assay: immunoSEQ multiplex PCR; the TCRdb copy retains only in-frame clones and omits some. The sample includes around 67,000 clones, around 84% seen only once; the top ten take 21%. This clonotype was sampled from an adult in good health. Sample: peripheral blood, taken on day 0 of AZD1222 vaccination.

The CDR3 here is CSVEAPRAYGYTF. The CDR3 DNA reads as TGCAGCGTTGAAGCCCCCAGGGCCTATGGCTACACCTTC. V and J are TRBV29-1 and TRBJ1-2; D perhaps matches TRBD1 (5 bases). The germline CDR1 and CDR2 sequences are SQVTM and ANQGSEA. V was cut by 1 base and J by 4 bases, with 10 bases left in between. This CDR3 has 13 residues.